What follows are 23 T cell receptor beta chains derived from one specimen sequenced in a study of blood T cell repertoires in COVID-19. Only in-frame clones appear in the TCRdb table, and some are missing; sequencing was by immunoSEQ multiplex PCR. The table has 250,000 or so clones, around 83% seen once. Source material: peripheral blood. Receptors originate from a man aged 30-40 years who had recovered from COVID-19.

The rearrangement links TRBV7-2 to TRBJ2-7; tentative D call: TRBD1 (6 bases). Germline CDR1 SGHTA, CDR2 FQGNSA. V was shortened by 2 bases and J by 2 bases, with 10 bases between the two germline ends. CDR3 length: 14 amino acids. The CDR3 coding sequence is TGTGCCAGCAGCTTAAACCCAGGGGCCTACGAGCAGTACTTC. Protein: CASSLNPGAYEQYF. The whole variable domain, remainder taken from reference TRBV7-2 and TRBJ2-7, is GAGVSQSPSNKVTEKGKDVELRCDPISGHTALYWYRQSLGQGLEFLIYFQGNSAPDKSGLPSDRFSAERTGGSVSTLTIQRTQQEDSAVYLCASSLNPGAYEQYFGPGTRLTVT.

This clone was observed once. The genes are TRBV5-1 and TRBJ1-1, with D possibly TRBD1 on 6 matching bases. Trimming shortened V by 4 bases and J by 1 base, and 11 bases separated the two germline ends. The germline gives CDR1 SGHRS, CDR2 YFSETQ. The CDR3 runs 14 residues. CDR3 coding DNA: TGCGCCAGCAGCCCACTGGACAGGAACACTGAAGCTTTCTTT. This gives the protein CASSPLDRNTEAFF.

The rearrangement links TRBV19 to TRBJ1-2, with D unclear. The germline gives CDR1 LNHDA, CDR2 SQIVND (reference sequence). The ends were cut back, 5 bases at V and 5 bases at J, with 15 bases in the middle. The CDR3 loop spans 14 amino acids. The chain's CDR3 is CASSFRRSGYGYTF. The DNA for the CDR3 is TGTGCCAGTAGTTTTCGCCGGTCGGGGTATGGCTACACCTTC.

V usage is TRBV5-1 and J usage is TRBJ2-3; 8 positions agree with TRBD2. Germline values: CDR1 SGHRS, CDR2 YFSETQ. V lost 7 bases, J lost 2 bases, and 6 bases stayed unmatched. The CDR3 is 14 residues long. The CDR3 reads CASGPGLDTDTQYF. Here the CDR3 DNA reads TGCGCCAGCGGTCCGGGACTAGACACAGATACGCAGTATTTT.

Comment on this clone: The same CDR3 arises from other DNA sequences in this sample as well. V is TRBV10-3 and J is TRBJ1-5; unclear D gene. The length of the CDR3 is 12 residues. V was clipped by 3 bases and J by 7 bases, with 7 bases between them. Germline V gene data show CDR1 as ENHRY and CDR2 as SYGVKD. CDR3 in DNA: TGTGCCATCAGTGAAGGTAGCCAGCCCCAGCATTTT. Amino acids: CAISEGSQPQHF.

DNA for the CDR3: TGTGCCAGCAGCCATTCACAGGAGAATTCACCCCTCCACTTT. Protein product: CASSHSQENSPLHF. This chain joins TRBV3-1 (or the pseudogene TRBV3-2) and TRBJ1-6, with D perhaps TRBD1 (5 bases). Germline V gives CDR1 LGHDT, CDR2 YNNKEL (reference sequence). The CDR3 has 14 residues. Trimming cost V 3 bases and J 7 bases, with 10 bases left between them.

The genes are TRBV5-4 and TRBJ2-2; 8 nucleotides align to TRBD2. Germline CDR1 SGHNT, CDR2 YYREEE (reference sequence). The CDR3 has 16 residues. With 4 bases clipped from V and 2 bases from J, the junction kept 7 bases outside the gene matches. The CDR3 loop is CASSPAAGANTGELFF. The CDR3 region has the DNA TGTGCCAGCAGCCCGGCAGCGGGGGCTAACACCGGGGAGCTGTTTTTT.

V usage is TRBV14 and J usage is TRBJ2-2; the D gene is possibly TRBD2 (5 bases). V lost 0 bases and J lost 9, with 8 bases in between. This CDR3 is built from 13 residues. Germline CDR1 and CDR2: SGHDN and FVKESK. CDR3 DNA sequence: TGTGCCAGCAGCCAAGATCGGGGAAGGGAGCTGTTTTTT. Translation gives CASSQDRGRELFF.

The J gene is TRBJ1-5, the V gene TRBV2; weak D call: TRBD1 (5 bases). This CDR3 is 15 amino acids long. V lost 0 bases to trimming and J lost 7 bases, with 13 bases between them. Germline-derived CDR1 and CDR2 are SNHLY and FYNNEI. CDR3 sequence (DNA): TGTGCCAGCAGTGAAGCAGGAAGGGGTGCCCAGCCCCAGCATTTT. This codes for CASSEAGRGAQPQHF. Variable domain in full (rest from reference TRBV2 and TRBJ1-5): EPEVTQTPSHQVTQMGQEVILRCVPISNHLYFYWYRQILGQKVEFLVSFYNNEISEKSEIFDDQFSVERPDGSNFTLKIRSTKLEDSAMYFCASSEAGRGAQPQHFGDGTRLSIL.

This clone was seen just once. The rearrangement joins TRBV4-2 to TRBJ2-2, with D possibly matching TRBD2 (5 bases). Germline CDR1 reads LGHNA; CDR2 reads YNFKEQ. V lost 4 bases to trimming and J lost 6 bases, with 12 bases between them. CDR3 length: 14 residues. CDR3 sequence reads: CASSRLREPGELFF. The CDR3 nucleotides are TGTGCCAGCAGCCGATTGAGGGAACCCGGGGAGCTGTTTTTT.

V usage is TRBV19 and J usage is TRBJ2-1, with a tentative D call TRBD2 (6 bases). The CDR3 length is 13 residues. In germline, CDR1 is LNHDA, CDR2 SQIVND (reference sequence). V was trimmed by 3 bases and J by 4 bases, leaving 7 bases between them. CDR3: CASSMEGYNEQFF. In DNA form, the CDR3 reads TGTGCCAGTAGTATGGAGGGGTACAATGAGCAGTTCTTC.

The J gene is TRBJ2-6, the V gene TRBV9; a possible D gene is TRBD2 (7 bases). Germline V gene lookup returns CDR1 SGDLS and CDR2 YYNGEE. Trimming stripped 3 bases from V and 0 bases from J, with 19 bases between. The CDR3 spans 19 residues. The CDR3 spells CASSATGAGAYSGANVLTF. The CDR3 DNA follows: TGTGCCAGCAGCGCGACGGGGGCGGGGGCTTACTCTGGGGCCAACGTCCTGACTTTC.

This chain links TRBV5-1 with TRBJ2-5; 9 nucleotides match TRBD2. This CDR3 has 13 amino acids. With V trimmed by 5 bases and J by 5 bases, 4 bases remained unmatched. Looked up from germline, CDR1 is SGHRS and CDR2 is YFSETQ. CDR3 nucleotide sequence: TGCGCCAGCAGATTAGCGGGGGCGGAGACCCAGTACTTC. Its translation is CASRLAGAETQYF.

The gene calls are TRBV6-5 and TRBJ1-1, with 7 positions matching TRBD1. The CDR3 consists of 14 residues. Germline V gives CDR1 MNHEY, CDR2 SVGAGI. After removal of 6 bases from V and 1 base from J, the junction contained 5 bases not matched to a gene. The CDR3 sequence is CASRKGQTNTEAFF. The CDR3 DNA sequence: TGTGCCAGCAGGAAGGGACAGACGAACACTGAAGCTTTCTTT.

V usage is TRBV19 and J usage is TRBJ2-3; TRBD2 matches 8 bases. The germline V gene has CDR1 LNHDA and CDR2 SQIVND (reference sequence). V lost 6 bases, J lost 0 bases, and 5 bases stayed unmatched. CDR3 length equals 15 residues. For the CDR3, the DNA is TGTGCCAGTAGCACAGCGGGGGATAGCACAGATACGCAGTATTTT. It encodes CASSTAGDSTDTQYF.

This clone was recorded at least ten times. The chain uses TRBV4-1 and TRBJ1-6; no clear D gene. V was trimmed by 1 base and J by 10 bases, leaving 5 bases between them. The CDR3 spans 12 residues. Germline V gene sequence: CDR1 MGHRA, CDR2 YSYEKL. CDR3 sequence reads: CASSQVSSPLHF. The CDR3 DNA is TGCGCCAGCAGCCAAGTGTCGTCACCCCTCCACTTT.

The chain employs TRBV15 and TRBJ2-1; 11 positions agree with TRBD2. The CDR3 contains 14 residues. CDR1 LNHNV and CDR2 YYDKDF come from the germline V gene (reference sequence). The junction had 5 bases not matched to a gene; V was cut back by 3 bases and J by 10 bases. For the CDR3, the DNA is TGTGCCACCAGCAGTCGCCTAGCGGGGGGCGAGCAGTTCTTC. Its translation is CATSSRLAGGEQFF. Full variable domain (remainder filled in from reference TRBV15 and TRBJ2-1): DAMVIQNPRYQVTQFGKPVTLSCSQTLNHNVMYWYQQKSSQAPKLLFHYYDKDFNNEADTPDNFQSRRPNTSFCFLDIRSPGLGDTAMYLCATSSRLAGGEQFFGPGTRLTVL.

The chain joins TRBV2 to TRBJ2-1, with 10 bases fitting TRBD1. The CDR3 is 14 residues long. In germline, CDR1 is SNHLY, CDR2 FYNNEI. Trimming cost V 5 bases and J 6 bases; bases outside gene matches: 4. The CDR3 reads CASSLDRGSNEQFF. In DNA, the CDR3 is TGTGCCAGCAGTTTGGACAGGGGGTCCAATGAGCAGTTCTTC.

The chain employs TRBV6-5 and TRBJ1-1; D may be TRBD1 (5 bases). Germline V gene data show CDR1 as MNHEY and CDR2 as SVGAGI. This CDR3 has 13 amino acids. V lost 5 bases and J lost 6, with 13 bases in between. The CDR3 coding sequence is TGTGCCAGCAGTACCCCAGGGAAAGCTGAAGCTTTCTTT. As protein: CASSTPGKAEAFF.

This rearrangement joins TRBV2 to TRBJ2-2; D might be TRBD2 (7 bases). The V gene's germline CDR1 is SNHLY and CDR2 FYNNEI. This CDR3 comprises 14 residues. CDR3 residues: CATQEGGRTGELFF. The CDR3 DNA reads TGTGCTACTCAGGAGGGGGGGCGCACCGGGGAGCTGTTTTTT.

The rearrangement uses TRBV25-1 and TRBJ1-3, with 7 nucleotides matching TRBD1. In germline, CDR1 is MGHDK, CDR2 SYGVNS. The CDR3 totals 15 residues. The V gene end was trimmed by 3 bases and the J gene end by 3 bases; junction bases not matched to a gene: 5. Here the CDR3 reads CASSESQGFGNTIYF. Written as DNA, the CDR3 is TGTGCCAGCAGTGAGTCACAGGGGTTTGGAAACACCATATATTTT.

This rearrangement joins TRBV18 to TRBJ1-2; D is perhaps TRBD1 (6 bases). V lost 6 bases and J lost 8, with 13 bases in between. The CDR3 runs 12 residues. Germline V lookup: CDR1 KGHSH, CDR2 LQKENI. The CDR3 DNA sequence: TGTGCCAGCTCCCCAGACAGGAGGGGCTACACCTTC. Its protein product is CASSPDRRGYTF.

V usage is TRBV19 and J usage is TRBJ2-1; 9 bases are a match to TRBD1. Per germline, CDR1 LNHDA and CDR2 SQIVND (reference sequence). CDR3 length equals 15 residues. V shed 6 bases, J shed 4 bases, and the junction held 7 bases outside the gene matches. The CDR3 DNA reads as TGTGCCAGTAGCCAGGACAGGGGACTTTACAATGAGCAGTTCTTC. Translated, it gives CASSQDRGLYNEQFF.